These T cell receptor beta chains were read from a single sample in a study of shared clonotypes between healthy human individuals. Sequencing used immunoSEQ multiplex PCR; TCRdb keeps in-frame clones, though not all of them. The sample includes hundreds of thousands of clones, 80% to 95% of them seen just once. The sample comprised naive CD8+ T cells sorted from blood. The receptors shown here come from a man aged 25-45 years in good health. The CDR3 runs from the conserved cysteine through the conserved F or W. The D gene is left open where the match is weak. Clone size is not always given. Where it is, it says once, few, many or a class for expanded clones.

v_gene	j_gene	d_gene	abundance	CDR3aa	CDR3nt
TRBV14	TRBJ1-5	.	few	CASSQDNQPQHF	TGTGCCAGCAGCCAGGACAATCAGCCCCAGCATTTT
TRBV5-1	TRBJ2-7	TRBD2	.	CASSASGGGSAYEQYF	TGCGCCAGCAGCGCGTCGGGGGGGGGTTCAGCCTACGAGCAGTACTTC
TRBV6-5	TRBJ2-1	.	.	CASSPEGSNEQFF	TGTGCCAGCAGTCCCGAGGGTTCCAATGAGCAGTTCTTC
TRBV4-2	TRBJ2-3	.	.	CASSQGMGTESTDTQYF	TGTGCCAGCAGCCAAGGGATGGGGACGGAGAGCACAGATACGCAGTATTTT
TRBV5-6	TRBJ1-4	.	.	CASSYSSNEKLFF	TGTGCCAGCAGCTACAGTTCTAATGAAAAACTGTTTTTT
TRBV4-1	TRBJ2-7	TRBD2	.	CASSPLAGPDYEQYF	TGCGCCAGCAGCCCCCTAGCGGGTCCAGACTACGAGCAGTACTTC
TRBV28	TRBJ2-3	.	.	CASSLMPFTDTQYF	TGTGCCAGCAGTTTAATGCCTTTCACAGATACGCAGTATTTT
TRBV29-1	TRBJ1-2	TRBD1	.	CSVEDRWDRGGGGYTF	TGCAGCGTTGAAGATCGTTGGGACAGGGGTGGAGGTGGCTACACCTTC
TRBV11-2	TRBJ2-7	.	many	CASSLEGHNYEQYF	TGTGCCAGCAGCTTAGAGGGCCATAACTACGAGCAGTACTTC
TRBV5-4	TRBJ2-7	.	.	CASSFSGGSYEQYF	TGTGCCAGCAGCTTTTCCGGGGGCTCCTACGAGCAGTACTTC
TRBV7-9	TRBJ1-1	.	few	CASSTTENTEAFF	TGTGCCAGCAGCACAACAGAGAACACTGAAGCTTTCTTT
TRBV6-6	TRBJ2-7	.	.	CASSYASYEQYF	TGTGCCAGCAGTTACGCATCCTACGAGCAGTACTTC
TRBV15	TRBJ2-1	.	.	CATGGPGASYNEQFF	TGTGCCACCGGGGGACCGGGAGCCTCCTACAATGAGCAGTTCTTC
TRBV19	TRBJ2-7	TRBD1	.	CASSMSGQIYEQYF	TGTGCCAGTAGTATGTCGGGACAGATTTACGAGCAGTACTTC
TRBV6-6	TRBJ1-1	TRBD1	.	CASSDQGESTEAFF	TGTGCCAGCAGTGACCAGGGGGAGAGCACTGAAGCTTTCTTT
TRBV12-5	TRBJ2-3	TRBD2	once	CASAPPLAGRTDTQYF	TGTGCTAGTGCCCCTCCACTAGCGGGGAGGACAGATACGCAGTATTTT
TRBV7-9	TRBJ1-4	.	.	CASSLKEGMQEKLFF	TGTGCCAGCAGCTTAAAGGAGGGCATGCAAGAAAAACTGTTTTTT
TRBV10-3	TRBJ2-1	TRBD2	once	CAISESTGTRSYNEQFF	TGTGCCATCAGTGAGAGCACCGGGACTAGATCCTACAATGAGCAGTTCTTC
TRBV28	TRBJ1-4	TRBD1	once	CASRRAGGGNEKLFF	TGTGCCAGCAGAAGAGCAGGGGGAGGTAATGAAAAACTGTTTTTT
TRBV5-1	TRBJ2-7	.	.	CASSSQEGSYEQYF	TGCGCCAGCAGCTCACAGGAGGGGAGCTACGAGCAGTACTTC
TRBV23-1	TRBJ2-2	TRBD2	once	CASSQSRIAGERANTGELFF	TGCGCCAGCAGTCAATCGCGGATAGCGGGGGAAAGGGCGAACACCGGGGAGCTGTTTTTT
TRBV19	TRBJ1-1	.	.	CASMALAGRLEAFF	TGTGCCAGTATGGCACTAGCCGGGCGATTGGAAGCTTTCTTT
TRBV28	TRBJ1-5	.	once	CASRGASANQPQHF	TGTGCCAGCAGGGGGGCCAGCGCTAATCAGCCCCAGCATTTT
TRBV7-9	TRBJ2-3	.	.	CASSFAGASTDTQYF	TGTGCCAGCAGCTTCGCAGGAGCTAGCACAGATACGCAGTATTTT
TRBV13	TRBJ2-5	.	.	CASSLGRGSPETQYF	TGTGCCAGCAGCTTAGGAAGGGGGTCCCCAGAGACCCAGTACTTC
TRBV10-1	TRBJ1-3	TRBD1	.	CASSEQGNGNTIYF	TGCGCCAGCAGTGAACAGGGGAATGGAAACACCATATATTTT
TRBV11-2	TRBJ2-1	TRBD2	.	CASSLLAGGLNEQFF	TGTGCCAGCAGCTTATTAGCGGGAGGCCTCAATGAGCAGTTCTTC
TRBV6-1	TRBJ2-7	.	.	CASSEASSYEQYF	TGTGCCAGCAGTGAAGCGAGCTCCTACGAGCAGTACTTC
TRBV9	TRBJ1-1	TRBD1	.	CASSAGQGPEAFF	TGTGCCAGCAGCGCGGGACAGGGCCCTGAAGCTTTCTTT
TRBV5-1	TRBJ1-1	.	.	CASSSRGTEAFF	TGCGCCAGCAGCTCCAGAGGCACTGAAGCTTTCTTT
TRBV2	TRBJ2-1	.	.	CASSEKETVVFYNEQFF	TGTGCCAGCAGTGAAAAAGAGACGGTAGTTTTCTACAATGAGCAGTTCTTC
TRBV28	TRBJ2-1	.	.	CASRSADLSSYNEQFF	TGTGCCAGCCGTTCAGCCGATCTAAGCTCCTACAATGAGCAGTTCTTC
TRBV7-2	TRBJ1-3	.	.	CASSLVGGRGSGNTIYF	TGTGCCAGCAGCTTAGTAGGTGGCAGGGGTTCTGGAAACACCATATATTTT
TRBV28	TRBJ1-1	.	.	CASSLVLATEAFF	TGTGCCAGCAGTTTGGTCCTCGCTACTGAAGCTTTCTTT
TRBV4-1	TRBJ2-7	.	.	CASSPDWGPYEQYF	TGCGCCAGCAGCCCGGACTGGGGCCCCTACGAGCAGTACTTC